Presented here are 29 T cell receptor beta chains from one specimen sequenced in a study of a mutant IDH1 vaccine in newly diagnosed glioma. The protocol was immunoSEQ multiplex PCR, while the TCRdb copy is restricted to in-frame clones and leaves out a portion. The table shows about 50,000 clones, with about three quarters occurring only once. The time point here: week 5, during vaccination. In the vaccine, a single dose held 300 ug of the mutant IDH1 20-mer peptide, along with topical imiquimod. Their antigens remain unidentified. The sequences come from PBMCs, collected from a glioma patient whose treatment included an IDH1 peptide vaccine. The source is a man aged 50-60 years with glioma.

The chain uses TRBV10-2 and TRBJ1-5, with D possibly matching TRBD1 (6 bases). The CDR3 sequence is 13 residues long. V gave up 7 bases and J gave up 9 bases, with 16 bases separating them. CDR1 WSHSY and CDR2 SAAADI come from the germline V gene. The CDR3 loop reads CASTRQVFRPQHF. DNA of the CDR3: TGCGCCAGCACCCGACAGGTCTTTCGGCCCCAGCATTTT.

J is TRBJ1-1 and V is TRBV11-2; D is uncertain. There are 14 residues in the CDR3. The V and J ends lost 5 bases and 1 base respectively, with 11 bases between them. Germline CDR1 and CDR2: SGHAT and FQNNGV. Here the CDR3 reads CASSAYPGNTEAFF. The CDR3 bases are TGTGCCAGCAGCGCCTATCCCGGGAACACTGAAGCTTTCTTT. Supplemented by reference TRBV11-2 and TRBJ1-1, the full variable domain reads EAGVAQSPRYKIIEKRQSVAFWCNPISGHATLYWYQQILGQGPKLLIQFQNNGVVDDSQLPKDRFSAERLKGVDSTLKIQPAKLEDSAVYLCASSAYPGNTEAFFGQGTRLTVV.

Only one count was recorded for this clone. The chain's CDR3 is CASSDALTYEQYF. In DNA form, the CDR3 reads TGTGCCAGCAGTGACGCGCTGACCTACGAGCAGTACTTC. The gene calls are TRBV27 and TRBJ2-7; no reliable D call. V was clipped by 5 bases and J by 2 bases, with 10 bases between them. CDR1 MNHEY and CDR2 SMNVEV come from the germline V gene (reference sequence). This CDR3 is 13 amino acids long.

The chain employs TRBV10-3 and TRBJ1-5; 7 bases match TRBD1. Germline V lookup: CDR1 ENHRY, CDR2 SYGVKD. The CDR3 sequence is 15 residues long. V lost 0 bases to trimming and J lost 7 bases; unmatched junction nucleotides: 6. The CDR3, as DNA: TGTGCCATCAGTGAGTCGAACAGGGGAGGGCAGCCCCAGCATTTT. Amino acids: CAISESNRGGQPQHF.

This clone was detected only once. V gene TRBV9 combines with J gene TRBJ2-1; tentatively, D is TRBD1 (5 bases). Germline V gene data show CDR1 as SGDLS and CDR2 as YYNGEE. The CDR3 has 15 residues. V was pared by 2 bases and J by 0 bases, with 9 bases between. CDR3 amino acids: CASSVQGNSYNEQFF. CDR3 DNA: TGTGCCAGCAGCGTCCAGGGAAACTCCTACAATGAGCAGTTCTTC.

The gene calls are TRBV7-8 and TRBJ1-1, with TRBD1 identical over 9 bases. Unmatched junction bases numbered 3, after V lost 4 bases and J lost 3 bases. The CDR3 extends over 14 amino acids. Per the germline V gene, CDR1 is SGHVS and CDR2 is FQNEAQ. CDR3 nucleotide sequence: TGTGCCAGCAGCTATAGGACAGGGGACACTGAAGCTTTCTTT. Residues: CASSYRTGDTEAFF.

The chain employs TRBV7-8 and TRBJ2-3; D might be TRBD1 or TRBD2, each matching 5 bases. Trimming cost V 3 bases and J 4 bases, with 8 bases left between them. Per the germline V gene, CDR1 is SGHVS and CDR2 is FQNEAQ. The CDR3 is 13 residues long. DNA for the CDR3: TGTGCCAGCAGCTTTCTGGGGGCAGATACGCAGTATTTT. Translation gives CASSFLGADTQYF. Complete variable domain (other parts from reference TRBV7-8 and TRBJ2-3): GAGVSQSPRYKVAKRGQDVALRCDPISGHVSLFWYQQALGQGPEFLTYFQNEAQLDKSGLPSDRFFAERPEGSVSTLKIQRTQQEDSAVYLCASSFLGADTQYFGPGTRLTVL.

The chain links TRBV7-8 to TRBJ1-1, with D hard to call. V was pared by 3 bases and J by 6 bases, with 8 bases between. The length of the CDR3 is 12 residues. Germline CDR1 is SGHVS and CDR2 is FQNEAQ. The CDR3 coding sequence is TGTGCCAGCAGCTTCCCGAAGGCTGAAGCTTTCTTT. Translated, it gives CASSFPKAEAFF.

The V call is TRBV6-6, the J call TRBJ1-2; tentatively, D is TRBD1 (5 bases). The CDR3 spans 11 residues. V was trimmed by 5 bases and J by 7 bases, leaving 8 bases between them. Germline lookup yields CDR1 MNHNY and CDR2 SVGAGI (reference sequence). The CDR3 sequence: CASSPGTGYTF. CDR3 in DNA: TGTGCCAGCAGTCCGGGGACTGGCTACACCTTC.

V is TRBV18 and J is TRBJ1-4, with D maybe TRBD1 (5 bases). CDR3 length: 17 amino acids. The V and J ends lost 6 bases and 7 bases respectively, with 24 bases between them. Germline CDR1 reads KGHSH; CDR2 reads LQKENI. CDR3 sequence: CASSPSQDIVSSEKLFF. In DNA, the CDR3 is TGTGCCAGCTCCCCAAGCCAGGACATTGTATCGAGTGAAAAACTGTTTTTT.

In its sample, this clone was seen once. The chain joins TRBV7-2 to TRBJ1-1; 7 nucleotides agree with TRBD1. The CDR3 loop spans 14 amino acids. V lost 5 bases and J lost 7; bases outside the gene matches: 10. Germline CDR1 SGHTA, CDR2 FQGNSA. The CDR3 here is CASSPVGRQGEAFF. The CDR3 region has the DNA TGTGCCAGCAGCCCCGTGGGACGACAGGGTGAAGCTTTCTTT.

This clone was seen a handful of times. The genes are TRBV29-1 and TRBJ1-5; tentative D call: TRBD1 (5 bases). This CDR3 has 13 residues. Germline V gene data show CDR1 as SQVTM and CDR2 as ANQGSEA. Deletions cut 3 bases from V and 7 bases from J, with 13 bases between. The CDR3 bases are TGCAGCGTTGAGTGGGGCCCTGGGCAGCCCCAGCATTTT. Translated: CSVEWGPGQPQHF.

This sequence joins TRBV6-4 and TRBJ2-2; 10 bases align to TRBD1. The J segment lost 6 bases and the V segment lost 2 bases, leaving 9 bases of the junction unmatched. This CDR3 is 17 amino acids long. The germline CDR1 and CDR2 sequences are MRHNA and SNTAGT. CDR3 coding DNA: TGTGCCAGCAGTGACCAGACAGGGGGCATCAAGGCCGGGGAGCTGTTTTTT. Translated, it gives CASSDQTGGIKAGELFF.

This clone turned up a few times. The chain uses TRBV30 and TRBJ1-4; D is undetermined. V lost 3 bases and J lost 8, with 16 bases in between. The V gene's germline CDR1 is GTSNPN and CDR2 SVGIG (reference sequence). The length of the CDR3 is 14 residues. CDR3 in amino acids: CAWRYGSTGEKLFF. CDR3 DNA sequence: TGTGCCTGGAGATACGGAAGCACGGGGGAAAAACTGTTTTTT. The variable domain in full, with the rest retrieved from reference TRBV30 and TRBJ1-4, is SQTIHQWPATLVQPVGSPLSLECTVEGTSNPNLYWYRQAAGRGLQLLFYSVGIGQISSEVPQNLSASRPQDRQFILSSKKLLLSDSGFYLCAWRYGSTGEKLFFGSGTQLSVL.

J is TRBJ2-2 and V is TRBV29-1; D uncertain. The CDR3 covers 13 residues. Germline V gene data show CDR1 as SQVTM and CDR2 as ANQGSEA. The V end lost 0 bases, the J end lost 8 bases, and 10 bases lay between the germline ends. CDR3: CSVEDRAGGELFF. The CDR3 nucleotides are TGCAGCGTTGAAGATCGGGCTGGTGGGGAGCTGTTTTTT.

This clone is a singleton in its sample. This chain uses TRBV4-1 with TRBJ2-1; D not resolved. Germline CDR1 is MGHRA and CDR2 is YSYEKL. The CDR3 runs to 13 residues. V was trimmed by 5 bases and J by 1 base, leaving 6 bases between them. This chain's CDR3 is CASSSRSYNEQFF. The CDR3 DNA reads as TGCGCCAGCAGCTCTCGGTCCTACAATGAGCAGTTCTTC.

The chain is built from TRBV18 and TRBJ2-6; the D is unclear. Per the germline V gene, CDR1 is KGHSH and CDR2 is LQKENI. The CDR3 has 13 residues. The V end lost 3 bases, the J end lost 0 bases, and 0 bases lay between the germline ends. CDR3 amino acids: CASSPSGANVLTF. CDR3 sequence (DNA): TGTGCCAGCTCACCCTCTGGGGCCAACGTCCTGACTTTC.

J is TRBJ1-1 and V is TRBV11-2; D may be TRBD1 (6 bases). V lost 4 bases and J 4 bases, leaving 19 bases between the germline ends. CDR1 and CDR2 (germline): SGHAT, FQNNGV. This CDR3 comprises 16 residues. The chain's CDR3 is CASSSQNRVESTEAFF. DNA for the CDR3: TGTGCCAGCAGCTCGCAAAACAGGGTAGAAAGCACTGAAGCTTTCTTT. Full variable domain (remainder filled in from reference TRBV11-2 and TRBJ1-1): EAGVAQSPRYKIIEKRQSVAFWCNPISGHATLYWYQQILGQGPKLLIQFQNNGVVDDSQLPKDRFSAERLKGVDSTLKIQPAKLEDSAVYLCASSSQNRVESTEAFFGQGTRLTVV.

This chain links TRBV7-6 with TRBJ2-6, with unresolved D. The germline CDR1 and CDR2 sequences are SGHVS and FNYEAQ. Trimming stripped 4 bases from V and 0 bases from J, with 4 bases between. The CDR3 is 14 amino acids. The CDR3 reads CASSSYSGANVLTF. CDR3 DNA: TGTGCCAGCAGCTCTTACTCTGGGGCCAACGTCCTGACTTTC.

The chain links TRBV9 to TRBJ1-1; D remains unclear. Germline CDR1 is SGDLS and CDR2 is YYNGEE. V lost 0 bases to trimming and J lost 1 base, with 10 bases between them. The CDR3 has 15 amino acids. The DNA for the CDR3 is TGTGCCAGCAGCGTAGCGTCGGGGTGGAACACTGAAGCTTTCTTT. Its protein product is CASSVASGWNTEAFF.

This sequence joins TRBV9 and TRBJ1-4, with D possibly TRBD1 on 5 matching bases. The germline V gene has CDR1 SGDLS and CDR2 YYNGEE. V was pared by 3 bases and J by 5 bases, with 11 bases between. This CDR3 is 14 amino acids long. Written as DNA, the CDR3 is TGTGCCAGCAGCGCGGGGACGGGGAATGAAAAACTGTTTTTT. Translation: CASSAGTGNEKLFF.

The chain recombines TRBV7-8 with TRBJ2-3; the D gene is possibly TRBD2 (6 bases). This CDR3 is built from 15 residues. Trimming pared 1 base from V and 11 bases from J, leaving 19 bases between. Germline CDR1 and CDR2: SGHVS and FQNEAQ. The CDR3 region is CASSLGPGTPYEQYF. CDR3 bases: TGTGCCAGCAGCTTAGGGCCCGGGACTCCTTATGAGCAGTATTTT. The complete variable domain, with remaining parts taken from reference TRBV7-8 and TRBJ2-3, reads GAGVSQSPRYKVAKRGQDVALRCDPISGHVSLFWYQQALGQGPEFLTYFQNEAQLDKSGLPSDRFFAERPEGSVSTLKIQRTQQEDSAVYLCASSLGPGTPYEQYFGPGTRLTVL.

On this clone itself: Germline is not matched at one junction end, which may reflect a read error. The chain links TRBV7-8 to TRBJ1-5, with D unclear. CDR3 length: 15 amino acids. CDR1 SGHVS and CDR2 FQNEAQ come from the germline V gene. Here the CDR3 reads CASSIAGYSNQPQHF. In DNA form, the CDR3 reads TGTGCCAGCAGCATAGCGGGCTATAGCAATCAGCCCCAGCATTTT.

This rearrangement joins TRBV5-1 to TRBJ2-7, with TRBD1 matching over 7 bases. CDR3 length: 14 residues. With 4 bases clipped from V and 4 bases from J, the junction kept 8 bases outside the gene matches. CDR1 SGHRS and CDR2 YFSETQ come from the germline V gene. The CDR3 here is CASSMYYRGYEQYF. As DNA, the CDR3 is TGCGCCAGCAGCATGTACTACAGGGGTTACGAGCAGTACTTC.

V and J are TRBV7-9 and TRBJ1-5, with D maybe TRBD1 (6 bases). The CDR3 spans 15 residues. Looked up from germline, CDR1 is SEHNR and CDR2 is FQNEAQ (reference sequence). V gave up 1 base and J gave up 6 bases, with 13 bases separating them. In nucleotides, the CDR3 is TGTGCCAGCAGCTTAGATCCGGGGGCAATTCAGCCCCAGCATTTT. Protein product: CASSLDPGAIQPQHF.

In this sample, this clone turned up a few times. This chain joins TRBV6-1 and TRBJ2-7; D possibly corresponds to TRBD1 (6 bases). Trimming took off 8 bases at V and 3 bases at J, with 17 bases between the two ends. The CDR3 loop spans 14 amino acids. CDR1 and CDR2 from the germline V gene are MNHNS and SASEGT. Written as DNA, the CDR3 is TGTGCCAGCGGGCTAATACAGGGTATCTACGAGCAGTACTTC. This codes for CASGLIQGIYEQYF.

The V and J genes are TRBV7-8 and TRBJ2-6; tentatively, D is TRBD1 (5 bases). CDR1 and CDR2 (germline): SGHVS, FQNEAQ. The V end was cut by 3 bases, the J end by 0 bases, with 12 bases between. CDR3 length: 17 residues. The CDR3, as DNA: TGTGCCAGCAGCTTCGGGCAGGGCTACTCTGGGGCCAACGTCCTGACTTTC. Protein: CASSFGQGYSGANVLTF.

This clone was detected only once. This chain joins TRBV11-2 and TRBJ1-2, with D possibly being TRBD1 (6 bases). V was pared by 4 bases and J by 3 bases, with 18 bases between. The CDR3 runs to 16 residues. The germline CDR1 and CDR2 sequences are SGHAT and FQNNGV. The CDR3 DNA reads TGTGCCAGCAGCTCCTCCGGGACAAGGCTTGACTATGGCTACACCTTC. Translating gives CASSSSGTRLDYGYTF.

This clone was seen a handful of times. The chain couples TRBV25-1 to TRBJ1-1, with a weak D call TRBD1 (5 bases). The V gene's germline CDR1 is MGHDK and CDR2 SYGVNS. V was cut by 7 bases and J by 1 base, with 13 bases left in between. This CDR3 contains 14 residues. The CDR3: CASMFRTTNTEAFF. The CDR3 region has the DNA TGTGCCAGCATGTTTAGGACAACGAACACTGAAGCTTTCTTT.